What follows are 15 T cell receptor beta chains derived from one specimen sequenced in a study of blood T cell repertoires in COVID-19. Clones were sequenced by immunoSEQ multiplex PCR, and TCRdb holds only the in-frame ones, with some missing. In the table there are fewer than 350,000 clones, 81% of which are singletons. Sequencing was performed on peripheral blood. The receptors stem from a woman aged 55-69 years with active or convalescent COVID-19.

J is TRBJ1-2 and V is TRBV28; D ambiguous. The CDR3 spans 11 residues. V lost 5 bases and J 2 bases, leaving 3 bases between the germline ends. CDR1 and CDR2 from the germline V gene are MDHEN and SYDVKM. The CDR3 DNA is TGTGCCAGCAGTGAGAACTATGGCTACACCTTC. Protein product: CASSENYGYTF.

The gene calls are TRBV15 and TRBJ2-2; D remains ambiguous. Germline V gene data show CDR1 as LNHNV and CDR2 as YYDKDF (reference sequence). V lost 1 base and J 5 bases, leaving 2 bases between the germline ends. CDR3 length: 12 amino acids. This CDR3 is CATSRATGELFF. The DNA for the CDR3 is TGTGCCACCAGCAGAGCAACCGGGGAGCTGTTTTTT.

V gene TRBV7-3 combines with J gene TRBJ2-2, with D perhaps matching TRBD2 (6 bases). Trimming took 1 base from V and 6 from J, leaving 12 bases between them. The length of the CDR3 is 15 residues. CDR1 SGHTA and CDR2 FQGTGA come from the germline V gene. The CDR3 nucleotides are TGTGCCAGCAGCTTAAGGCAGGGAGGCTCCGGGGAGCTGTTTTTT. It codes for CASSLRQGGSGELFF.

The V and J genes are TRBV4-1 and TRBJ1-3; D perhaps matches TRBD1 (5 bases). The CDR3 spans 19 residues. Germline CDR1 reads MGHRA; CDR2 reads YSYEKL. V lost 0 bases and J lost 0, with 18 bases in between. CDR3 amino acids: CASSQDSAGLRSSGNTIYF. CDR3 DNA: TGCGCCAGCAGCCAAGATTCGGCAGGGTTGAGGTCCTCTGGAAACACCATATATTTT.

Only a few counts were recorded for this clone. The chain combines TRBV18 with TRBJ1-1; D gene ambiguous. The CDR3 sequence is 15 residues long. CDR1 KGHSH and CDR2 LQKENI come from the germline V gene. Trimming shortened V by 6 bases and J by 3 bases, and 17 bases separated the two germline ends. The CDR3 loop is CASSPSLLGDTEAFF. The DNA of the CDR3 is TGTGCCAGCTCTCCGTCTCTGTTGGGAGACACTGAAGCTTTCTTT.

This clone occurred once. The V and J genes are TRBV18 and TRBJ2-7, with a tentative D call TRBD2 (6 bases). CDR3 length: 13 residues. Per the germline V gene, CDR1 is KGHSH and CDR2 is LQKENI. V was pared by 6 bases and J by 7 bases, with 16 bases between. CDR3 protein: CASSAGMEGEQYF. The CDR3 DNA follows: TGTGCCAGCTCGGCGGGGATGGAGGGGGAGCAGTACTTC.

V usage is TRBV12-3 or TRBV12-4 and J usage is TRBJ2-7, with D perhaps TRBD2 (6 bases). This CDR3 has 12 amino acids. V shed 7 bases and J shed 5 bases, with 12 bases lying between them. This chain's CDR3 is CASIYRRDEQYF. For the CDR3, the DNA is TGTGCCAGCATTTATAGGAGGGACGAGCAGTACTTC.

J is TRBJ2-3 and V is TRBV10-1, with 8 bases aligning to TRBD1. This CDR3 region has 13 residues. Germline V CDR1 and CDR2: WNHNN, SYGVQD (reference sequence). Trimming took 3 bases from V and 7 from J; bases not matched to a gene: 3. This CDR3 reads CASSERQGNTQYF. The CDR3 coding sequence is TGCGCCAGCAGTGAAAGACAGGGGAATACGCAGTATTTT.

The chain carries TRBV7-9 and TRBJ1-2; TRBD1 might be the D (6 bases). The CDR3 covers 15 residues. Germline V gives CDR1 SEHNR, CDR2 FQNEAQ (reference sequence). V dropped 5 bases and J dropped 4 bases, with 17 bases sitting between them. CDR3 in DNA: TGTGCCAGCAGCGCTGGACAGAGCCCACCCTATGGCTACACCTTC. It yields the protein CASSAGQSPPYGYTF.

The chain uses TRBV14 and TRBJ2-3; 10 bases agree with TRBD2. Unmatched junction bases numbered 5, after V lost 3 bases and J lost 2 bases. The CDR3 is 16 amino acids. CDR1 and CDR2 (germline): SGHDN, FVKESK. The CDR3 loop is CASSHRLAGVTDTQYF. The DNA of the CDR3 is TGTGCCAGCAGCCACCGGCTAGCGGGGGTCACAGATACGCAGTATTTT.

The chain employs TRBV19 and TRBJ1-6; tentative D call: TRBD1 (5 bases). The CDR3 extends over 16 amino acids. Trimming left V 3 bases short and J 0 bases short, with 9 bases between. Germline V gene sequence: CDR1 LNHDA, CDR2 SQIVND (reference sequence). CDR3 sequence: CASSISGGSYNSPLHF. In DNA, the CDR3 is TGTGCCAGTAGTATTTCGGGGGGCTCCTATAATTCACCCCTCCACTTT.

Points on this clone: Other nucleotide sequences in the sample specify the same CDR3. The chain has TRBV5-1 and TRBJ2-3, with 7 bases that match TRBD1. This CDR3 spans 14 amino acids. Per the germline V gene, CDR1 is SGHRS and CDR2 is YFSETQ. With V trimmed by 4 bases and J by 2 bases, 4 bases remained unmatched. The CDR3 sequence is CASSLGQSTDTQYF. The CDR3 DNA follows: TGCGCCAGCAGCCTGGGACAGTCCACAGATACGCAGTATTTT. The whole variable domain, filled in from reference TRBV5-1 and TRBJ2-3, reads KAGVTQTPRYLIKTRGQQVTLSCSPISGHRSVSWYQQTPGQGLQFLFEYFSETQRNKGNFPGRFSGRQFSNSRSEMNVSTLELGDSALYLCASSLGQSTDTQYFGPGTRLTVL.

This chain links TRBV5-1 with TRBJ1-1; tentative D call: TRBD1 (6 bases). The V and J ends lost 3 bases and 1 base respectively, with 16 bases between them. Germline V CDR1 and CDR2: SGHRS, YFSETQ. The CDR3 covers 16 residues. The CDR3 loop is CASSSSGRGANTEAFF. In nucleotides, the CDR3 is TGCGCCAGCAGCTCATCCGGCAGGGGTGCGAACACTGAAGCTTTCTTT. Complete variable domain (other parts from reference TRBV5-1 and TRBJ1-1): KAGVTQTPRYLIKTRGQQVTLSCSPISGHRSVSWYQQTPGQGLQFLFEYFSETQRNKGNFPGRFSGRQFSNSRSEMNVSTLELGDSALYLCASSSSGRGANTEAFFGQGTRLTVV.

This chain links TRBV5-1 with TRBJ2-5; no clear D gene. The V gene's germline CDR1 is SGHRS and CDR2 YFSETQ. Trimming cost V 3 bases and J 4 bases, with 10 bases left between them. CDR3 length: 13 residues. The CDR3 spells CASSYPSGETQYF. As DNA, the CDR3 is TGCGCCAGCAGCTATCCCTCCGGAGAGACCCAGTACTTC.

This chain's CDR3 is CASSLGAGVNTEAFF. The CDR3 coding sequence is TGTGCCAGCAGCTTGGGGGCAGGGGTAAACACTGAAGCTTTCTTT. V and J are TRBV5-5 and TRBJ1-1; the D gene is possibly TRBD1 (6 bases). This CDR3 region has 15 residues. Germline V gene sequence: CDR1 SGHKS, CDR2 YYEKEE (reference sequence). Trimming took 0 bases from V and 2 from J, leaving 11 bases between them.